This TCR beta chain was captured by sequencing in a study of CD8 T cells in Susac syndrome. The study, taken as a whole, reports: The study recognized that the number of individuals in its TCR sequencing and HLA analysis was relatively small.

With regard to this clonotype: Its antigen is as yet unknown.

The RNA input was about 0.5 to 1 ug, and it was reverse transcribed with random hexamers. Amplification of the TCR beta CDR3 was carried out by immunoSEQ multiplex PCR, which spanned a total of 54 Vbeta and 13 Jbeta segments. TCRdb recomputed calls from the immunoSEQ multiplex PCR reads with MiXCR, one row per CDR3 protein. The sample comprises some 450,000 distinct CDR3 sequences, around 85% of which are singletons, and about 0.12% rests with the top ten. From blood CD8+ and CD4+ T cells, the TCR beta chain was sequenced. The CD8+ and CD4+ T cells were isolated magnetically using a negative isolation approach, whereas the TEMRA cells were enriched by FACS. CDR1 and CDR2 from the germline V gene are SGHNT and YYREEE (reference sequence). The CDR3 runs to 14 residues. V lost 2 bases, J lost 7 bases, and 13 bases lay in between.

The receptor's source is a human donor with multiple sclerosis. The chain is built from TRBV5-4 and TRBJ1-5; D unresolved. Sequencing input: CD8+ T cells from PBMCs. In nucleotides, the CDR3 is TGTGCCAGCAGCTTAGAGGGTCGGGGACAGCCCCAGCATTTT. Protein product: CASSLEGRGQPQHF.